This TCR beta chain was profiled in a study of human T cells and chemical hapten exposure. Overall study context: Slight volume differences across pooled libraries mainly accounted for varying per-sample TCR yields.

MiXCR was run by TCRdb on the RACE reads, yielding one entry per CDR3 protein. The repertoire consists of just over 90,000 distinct CDR3 sequences, with about 8.6% occurring once and the leading ten covering 2.9%. The time point here: healthy volunteer bleed at 2 weeks. Total RNA was isolated from unfractionated whole blood. The TCR sequence derives from a female donor in good health. Some clones in this sample may be carry-over from other donors' samples. The source material was whole blood.

CDR3 sequence reads: CASSRSRQTYGYTF. The DNA for the CDR3 is TGCGCCAGCAGCCGTTCGAGACAGACTTATGGCTACACCTTC. This chain connects TRBV4-1 to TRBJ1-2; the D gene is possibly TRBD1 (5 bases). The V end was cut by 4 bases, the J end by 5 bases, with 14 bases between. Looked up from germline, CDR1 is MGHRA and CDR2 is YSYEKL. This CDR3 comprises 14 residues.